The clone carrying this TCR beta chain was recorded once. This specimen belongs to a study of control samples from healthy donors and cancer patients. Data came from immunoSEQ multiplex PCR; TCRdb stores just in-frame clones and leaves some out. The sample includes about 95,000 clones, approximately 86% of them seen just once. Trimming left V 2 bases short and J 7 bases short, with 8 bases between. Germline V lookup: CDR1 SEHNR, CDR2 FQNEAQ (reference sequence). The CDR3 totals 13 residues. The sequenced sample consisted of blood. The receptor was derived from a man under 40 in good health. J is TRBJ2-2 and V is TRBV7-9; D might be TRBD2 (5 bases). The CDR3 bases are TGTGCCAGCAGCTTATACGAGGGCGGGGAGCTGTTTTTT. Translated, it gives CASSLYEGGELFF.